The subject of this entry is one T cell receptor (beta chain). The sample is drawn from a study of sequential checkpoint blockade in melanoma. Study information: Patients were randomized 1:1 to nivolumab-then-ipilimumab or ipilimumab-then-nivolumab first-line. Both treatment sequences were followed by maintenance nivolumab.

As for treatment: randomized to nivolumab then ipilimumab (arm A) or the reverse (arm B). Live CD3+CD8+ CD19− CD56− cells were sorted from PBMCs. Some clones are missing from TCRdb's copy, which holds only in-frame ones; the method was immunoSEQ multiplex PCR. The table has 32,000 or so clones, roughly 85% seen once. This CDR3 has 12 residues. The germline V and J ends were trimmed by 3 bases and 3 bases, with 5 bases remaining between them. Germline loops: CDR1 PRHDT, CDR2 FYEKMQ (reference sequence). The receptor was isolated from a human donor with melanoma. The chain carries TRBV13 and TRBJ1-2; tentative D call: TRBD1 (5 bases). The sample was CD8+ T cells sorted from blood (inferred from file names), taken from a patient given nivolumab and ipilimumab in sequence. CDR3 DNA: TGTGCCAGCAGCTTGGGGCACTATGGCTACACCTTC. Translated, it gives CASSLGHYGYTF.